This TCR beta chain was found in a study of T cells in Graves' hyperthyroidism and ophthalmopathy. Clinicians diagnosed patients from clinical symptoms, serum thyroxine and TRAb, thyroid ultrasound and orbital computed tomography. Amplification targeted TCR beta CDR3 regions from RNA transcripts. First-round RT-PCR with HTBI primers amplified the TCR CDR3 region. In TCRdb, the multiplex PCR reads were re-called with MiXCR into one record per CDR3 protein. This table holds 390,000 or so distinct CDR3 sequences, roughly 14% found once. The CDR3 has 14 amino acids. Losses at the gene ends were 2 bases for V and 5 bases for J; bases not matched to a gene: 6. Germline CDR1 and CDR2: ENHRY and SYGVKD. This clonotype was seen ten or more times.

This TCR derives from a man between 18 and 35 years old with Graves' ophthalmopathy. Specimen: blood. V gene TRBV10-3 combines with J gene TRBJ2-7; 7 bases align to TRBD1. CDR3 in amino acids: CAISEETGSHEQYF. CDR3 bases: TGTGCCATCAGTGAGGAGACAGGGTCCCACGAGCAGTACTTC.